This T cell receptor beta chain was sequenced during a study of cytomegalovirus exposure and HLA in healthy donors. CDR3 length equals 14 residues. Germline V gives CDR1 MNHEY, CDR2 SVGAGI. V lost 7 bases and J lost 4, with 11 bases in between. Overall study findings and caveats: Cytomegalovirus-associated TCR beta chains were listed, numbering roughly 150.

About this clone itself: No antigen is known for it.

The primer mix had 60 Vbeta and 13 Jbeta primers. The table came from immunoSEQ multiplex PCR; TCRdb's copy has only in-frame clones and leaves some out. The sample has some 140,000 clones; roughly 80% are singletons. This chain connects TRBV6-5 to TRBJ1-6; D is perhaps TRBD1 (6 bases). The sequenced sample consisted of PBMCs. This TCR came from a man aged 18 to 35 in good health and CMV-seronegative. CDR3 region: CASNKGQYNSPLHF. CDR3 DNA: TGTGCCAGCAACAAGGGACAATATAATTCACCCCTCCACTTT.